Listed here is a single TCR beta chain. Its antigen is unknown. No base qualities exist here, and no much larger clone lies one base off it. This sample is part of a study of Ad26.COV2.S vaccination and SARS-CoV-2 variants (dated by TCRdb to the early 2020s). A note on the overall study: Vaccine-arm donors came from COV1001, a multicentre, randomized, double-blind, placebo-controlled phase I-IIa trial of Ad26.COV2.S in healthy adults. Blinding of investigators to trial group allocation was maintained during experiments and outcome assessment. Trial participants were randomized into five groups of five, in which low-dose or high-dose Ad26.COV2.S was given once or twice, or placebo was given on both occasions. TCRbeta repertoire sequencing was used to assess the specificity and breadth of SARS-CoV-2-reactive T cell receptors after Ad26.COV2.S vaccination. A total of roughly 30 samples were included in the TCR-sequenced set, comprising around 19 Ad26.COV2.S vaccine recipients, 5 placebo recipients and 8 SARS-CoV-2 convalescent individuals. Ad26.COV2.S was given intramuscularly at 5x10^10 or 1x10^11 viral particles, as a single shot or as two shots 56 days apart. General findings and caveats noted by the study authors: The authors noted that the TCR breadth and depth analyses may have underestimated total T cell responses. Vaccine and placebo recipients had comparable non-spike TCR breadth, which fits with the vaccine containing only spike. Substantial breadth of spike-specific CD8+ and CD4+ T cell responses was reported after vaccination. Comparing responses between vaccine doses or regimens was not something the study was powered to do. Higher spike-specific TCR breadth was observed in Ad26.COV2.S recipients than in placebo recipients (P = 0.0014).

TCRbeta CDR3 regions were sequenced with the immunoSEQ Assay. After extraction, genomic DNA underwent amplification by bias-controlled multiplex PCR, followed by high-throughput sequencing. Processing in the source paper ran as follows. To quantify the absolute abundance of every unique TCRbeta CDR3 region, sequences were collapsed and filtered. T cell fraction was estimated by normalizing TCRbeta template counts to usable DNA, with usable DNA measured through amplification of reference genes found in all nucleated cells. Repertoire TCRs were annotated as SARS-CoV-2-specific when V gene, CDR3 amino acid sequence and J gene were exactly matched to a known reactive TCR set. The reference SARS-CoV-2 TCR set was obtained from MIRA and was filtered for enrichment in COVID-19-positive ImmuneCODE repertoires, whereby public or cross-reactive TCRs were removed. Using the MIRA antigens, annotated TCRs were further analysed by specific ORF or by position within an ORF. Breadth was defined as annotated unique rearrangements over total unique productive rearrangements; depth was the summed frequency of those rearrangements. TCR breadth was compared between groups using two-sided Wilcoxon rank-sum tests. The immuneACCESS repertoire file appears here via TCRdb, limited to in-frame rearrangements. These files lack a portion of the clones; in checked studies, under half of the deficit traces to unresolved V genes, and the cause of the others is not known. V and J calls and clone size are given by that table; D and trimming were obtained from the DNA. The sample includes around 400,000 clones, with around 90% observed a single time. The biggest ten clones account for 12% of the sample.

The treatment or condition tag for this specimen amounts to: roughly 19 received Ad26.COV2.S at low or high dose, single or two shots; 5 received placebo; per-sample allocation not given. Repertoires of vaccine and placebo recipients were sequenced from samples taken on day 63 after the first injection. Cohort 1b enrolled 25 adults aged 18-55 years at a single site in Boston, USA, between 29 July and 7 August 2020. As a vaccine, Ad26.COV2.S was a replication-incompetent adenovirus type 26 vector that expressed a prefusion-stabilized SARS-CoV-2 spike protein derived from the original Wuhan strain. The sample consisted of peripheral blood, taken in a trial of Ad26.COV2.S vaccine versus placebo. The sequence came from a person between 18 and 65 years old who received the Ad26.COV2.S COVID-19 vaccine or a placebo.

At the DNA level, the sequence is TGTGCCAGCAGCTTAGGACAGGGTATCTTGGGTGAGCAGTTCTTC. This encodes CASSLGQGILGEQFF. The chain is made from TRBV7-8 and TRBJ2-1; the junction holds 7 bases that match TRBD1. The CDR3 covers 15 residues, taking in both the cysteine and the phenylalanine. Only CDR3 DNA is held: 45 bases, read in frame from base 1. Compared with germline, V lacks 1 base and J lacks 9 bases; bases without a gene match: 9. CDR1 and CDR2 were assigned from the germline V gene as SGHVS and FQNEAQ.